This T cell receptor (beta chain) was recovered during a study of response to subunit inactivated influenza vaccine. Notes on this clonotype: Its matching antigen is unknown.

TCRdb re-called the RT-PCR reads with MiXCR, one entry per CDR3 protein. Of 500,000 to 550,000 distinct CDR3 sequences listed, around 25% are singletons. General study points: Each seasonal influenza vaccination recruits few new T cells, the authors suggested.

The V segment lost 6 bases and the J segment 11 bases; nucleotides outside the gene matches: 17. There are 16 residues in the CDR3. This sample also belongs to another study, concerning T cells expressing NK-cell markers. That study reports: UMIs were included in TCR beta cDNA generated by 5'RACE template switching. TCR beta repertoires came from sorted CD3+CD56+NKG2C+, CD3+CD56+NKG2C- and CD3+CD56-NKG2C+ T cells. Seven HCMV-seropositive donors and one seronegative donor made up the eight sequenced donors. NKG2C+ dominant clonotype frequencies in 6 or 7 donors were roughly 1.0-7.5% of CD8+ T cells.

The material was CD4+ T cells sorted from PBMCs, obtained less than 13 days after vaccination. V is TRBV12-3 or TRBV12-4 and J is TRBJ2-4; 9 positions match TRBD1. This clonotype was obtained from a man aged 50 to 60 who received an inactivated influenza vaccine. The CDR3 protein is CASSKQGASPKSLQYF. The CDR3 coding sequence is TGTGCCAGCAGCAAACAGGGGGCGTCCCCGAAAAGCCTTCAGTACTTC.